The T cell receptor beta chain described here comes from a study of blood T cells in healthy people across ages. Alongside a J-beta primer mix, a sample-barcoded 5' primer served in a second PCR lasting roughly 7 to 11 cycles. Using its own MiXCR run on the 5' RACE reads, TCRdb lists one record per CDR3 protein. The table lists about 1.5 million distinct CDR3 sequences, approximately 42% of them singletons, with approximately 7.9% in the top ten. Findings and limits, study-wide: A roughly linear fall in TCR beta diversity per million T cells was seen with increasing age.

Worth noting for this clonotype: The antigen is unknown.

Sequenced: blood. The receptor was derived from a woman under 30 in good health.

CDR3 residues: CASAGRNTEAFF. CDR3 sequence (DNA): TGTGCCAGTGCGGGGCGTAACACTGAAGCTTTCTTT. The genes are TRBV6-1 and TRBJ1-1; D is possibly TRBD1 (5 bases). This CDR3 comprises 12 residues. Looked up from germline, CDR1 is MNHNS and CDR2 is SASEGT. V was trimmed by 9 bases and J by 2 bases, leaving 10 bases between them.